One sample yielded the 30 T cell receptor beta chains listed below, sequenced in a study of vaccination effects on CD4 cells after COVID-19. Sequencing in the ViraFEST assay came after antigen-specific CD4+ T cells had been expanded with viral peptide pools, which were used to stimulate PBMC. Once cultured for approximately ten days, the cells underwent separation to obtain CD4+ T cells. Vaccinated recipients, who were negative for nucleocapsid antibodies, had no history of SARS-CoV-2 infection. The antigens for these receptors are not known. Some clones are missing from TCRdb's copy, which holds only in-frame ones; the method was immunoSEQ multiplex PCR. This sample has more than 20,000 clones; about 68% occur once, and the top ten carry just under 20%. Sequenced material: CD4+ T cells from PBMCs cultured with HCoV-NL63 spike peptides, taken before COVID-19 vaccination. The receptors shown here come from a human donor who received a COVID-19 vaccine.

The chain joins TRBV6-1 to TRBJ2-7; 9 positions agree with TRBD1. V lost 1 base and J lost 2; bases outside the gene matches: 3. CDR1 and CDR2 from the germline V gene are MNHNS and SASEGT. The CDR3 totals 15 residues. CDR3 sequence reads: CASSEVGTGPYEQYF. The CDR3 DNA is TGTGCCAGCAGTGAAGTTGGGACAGGGCCCTACGAGCAGTACTTC.

The chain uses TRBV7-2 and TRBJ1-6, with D possibly being TRBD1 (6 bases). CDR1 and CDR2 (germline): SGHTA, FQGNSA. Trimming shortened V by 0 bases and J by 8 bases, and 11 bases separated the two germline ends. The CDR3 spans 15 residues. The CDR3 coding sequence is TGTGCCAGCAGCTTAGCCCGGACAGTTGATTCACCCCTCCACTTT. This gives the protein CASSLARTVDSPLHF. Filled out from reference TRBV7-2 and TRBJ1-6, the complete variable domain reads GAGVSQSPSNKVTEKGKDVELRCDPISGHTALYWYRQSLGQGLEFLIYFQGNSAPDKSGLPSDRFSAERTGGSVSTLTIQRTQQEDSAVYLCASSLARTVDSPLHFGNGTRLTVT.

The genes are TRBV6-5 and TRBJ1-1; D is unresolved. Germline assignment: CDR1 MNHEY and CDR2 SVGAGI. The CDR3 is 12 residues long. The ends were cut back, 2 bases at V and 1 base at J, with 2 bases in the middle. The CDR3 DNA sequence: TGTGCCAGCAGTTACAGGAACACTGAAGCTTTCTTT. Translation gives CASSYRNTEAFF.

Only a few counts were recorded for this clone. This chain links TRBV12-3 or TRBV12-4 with TRBJ2-7, with 7 bases identical to TRBD1. Losses at the gene ends were 6 bases for V and 2 bases for J; bases not matched to a gene: 4. CDR3 length equals 13 residues. CDR3 loop: CASRRDSTYEQYF. The CDR3 bases are TGTGCCAGCAGACGGGACAGTACCTACGAGCAGTACTTC.

The V call is TRBV5-6, the J call TRBJ2-5, with D perhaps TRBD2 (6 bases). This CDR3 contains 11 residues. The V gene's germline CDR1 is SGHDT and CDR2 YYEEEE. V lost 5 bases and J 9 bases, leaving 11 bases between the germline ends. For the CDR3, the DNA is TGTGCCAGCAGTCGGGAGAAGGCCCAGTACTTC. Translating it yields CASSREKAQYF.

This chain joins TRBV6-5 and TRBJ2-5; 11 nucleotides match TRBD2. Germline V gene sequence: CDR1 MNHEY, CDR2 SVGAGI. This CDR3 contains 15 residues. The V segment lost 11 bases and the J segment 5 bases; nucleotides outside the gene matches: 13. The CDR3 reads CAGSSGRAREETQYF. For the CDR3, the DNA is TGTGCCGGAAGTAGCGGGAGGGCCCGTGAGGAGACCCAGTACTTC.

The CDR3, as DNA: TGTGCCAGCAGTTTACGGTACGGTTCACCCCTCCACTTT. As protein: CASSLRYGSPLHF. The chain joins TRBV28 to TRBJ1-6; D uncertain. CDR1 is MDHEN and CDR2 is SYDVKM in the germline V gene. V was clipped by 2 bases and J by 9 bases, with 8 bases between them. This CDR3 spans 13 amino acids.

The J gene is TRBJ1-1, the V gene TRBV5-8; D is uncertain. V was cut by 2 bases and J by 2 bases, with 7 bases left in between. The CDR3 is 13 amino acids. CDR1 and CDR2 from the germline V gene are SGHTS and YDEGEE. The CDR3 reads CASSLGPNTEAFF. The DNA for the CDR3 is TGTGCCAGCAGCTTAGGTCCCAACACTGAAGCTTTCTTT. Full variable domain (missing parts from reference TRBV5-8 and TRBJ1-1): EAGVTQSPTHLIKTRGQQATLRCSPISGHTSVYWYQQALGLGLQFLLWYDEGEERNRGNFPPRFSGRQFPNYSSELNVNALELEDSALYLCASSLGPNTEAFFGQGTRLTVV.

The chain couples TRBV19 to TRBJ1-5, with D possibly TRBD1 on 6 matching bases. V was pared by 6 bases and J by 1 base, with 16 bases between. Germline values: CDR1 LNHDA, CDR2 SQIVND (reference sequence). The CDR3 contains 16 residues. CDR3 sequence reads: CASRNNRELSNQPQHF. The DNA for the CDR3 is TGTGCCAGTAGGAATAACAGGGAGTTAAGCAATCAGCCCCAGCATTTT. Drawing the rest from reference TRBV19 and TRBJ1-5, the complete variable domain is DGGITQSPKYLFRKEGQNVTLSCEQNLNHDAMYWYRQDPGQGLRLIYYSQIVNDFQKGDIAEGYSVSREKKESFPLTVTSAQKNPTAFYLCASRNNRELSNQPQHFGDGTRLSIL.

This chain uses TRBV6-5 with TRBJ1-2; 7 bases match TRBD1. V lost 11 bases, J lost 2 bases, and 5 bases stayed unmatched. Germline CDR1 and CDR2: MNHEY and SVGAGI. The CDR3 extends over 12 amino acids. CDR3 sequence reads: CAGSTGNYGYTF. The CDR3 region has the DNA TGTGCCGGGTCGACAGGGAACTATGGCTACACCTTC.

This chain links TRBV4-2 with TRBJ2-1; 11 bases align to TRBD2. This CDR3 region has 14 residues. Losses at the gene ends were 9 bases for V and 4 bases for J; bases not matched to a gene: 5. Germline V gene data show CDR1 as LGHNA and CDR2 as YNFKEQ. CDR3 sequence reads: CASKRTSGYNEQFF. CDR3 bases: TGTGCCAGTAAAAGGACTAGCGGGTACAATGAGCAGTTCTTC.

The V and J genes are TRBV28 and TRBJ2-7; 7 bases align to TRBD2. The length of the CDR3 is 16 residues. J was trimmed by 0 bases and V by 4 bases; bases with no gene match: 9. The germline V gene has CDR1 MDHEN and CDR2 SYDVKM. The CDR3 DNA is TGTGCCAGCAGTTCTCCGGGGGGTGTCCCCTCCTACGAGCAGTACTTC. Translation: CASSSPGGVPSYEQYF. Supplemented by reference TRBV28 and TRBJ2-7, the full variable domain reads DVKVTQSSRYLVKRTGEKVFLECVQDMDHENMFWYRQDPGLGLRLIYFSYDVKMKEKGDIPEGYSVSREKKERFSLILESASTNQTSMYLCASSSPGGVPSYEQYFGPGTRLTVT.

This rearrangement joins TRBV5-1 to TRBJ1-1; D is unclear. The CDR3 extends over 16 amino acids. The V and J ends lost 2 bases and 0 bases respectively, with 14 bases between them. Germline V gives CDR1 SGHRS, CDR2 YFSETQ. This chain's CDR3 is CASSLEGSGMNTEAFF. The CDR3, as DNA: TGCGCCAGCAGCTTAGAAGGGTCCGGGATGAACACTGAAGCTTTCTTT.

This clone was counted only a few times. V is TRBV4-1 and J is TRBJ1-5, with 7 bases that match TRBD1. Germline assignment: CDR1 MGHRA and CDR2 YSYEKL. This CDR3 has 17 residues. The V segment lost 5 bases and the J segment 0 bases; nucleotides outside the gene matches: 10. CDR3 sequence (DNA): TGCGCCAGCAGCGAAGGGACAGCCCTAAATAGCAATCAGCCCCAGCATTTT. Amino acid sequence: CASSEGTALNSNQPQHF.

This clone occurred once. The chain has TRBV7-8 and TRBJ2-4, with 7 bases that match TRBD2. V was pared by 5 bases and J by 0 bases, with 7 bases of the junction left unmatched. From germline, CDR1 is SGHVS and CDR2 FQNEAQ. CDR3 length equals 16 residues. The CDR3 DNA reads TGTGCCAGCAGCCCGCCGGGGGGAATAGCCAAAAACATTCAGTACTTC. Translated: CASSPPGGIAKNIQYF.

This clone has a single count. The chain employs TRBV29-1 and TRBJ1-2; D remains unclear. Germline V gene lookup returns CDR1 SQVTM and CDR2 ANQGSEA. Between the trimmed V and J ends, which lost 2 bases and 6 bases, there was a span of 13 bases. This CDR3 comprises 13 residues. This CDR3 is CSVEQPSRNGYTF. DNA for the CDR3: TGCAGCGTTGAACAGCCAAGCCGGAATGGCTACACCTTC.

The chain joins TRBV4-2 to TRBJ2-6; TRBD2 matches 10 bases. This CDR3 has 19 residues. V shed 7 bases, J shed 2 bases, and the junction held 14 bases outside the gene matches. Germline V gene sequence: CDR1 LGHNA, CDR2 YNFKEQ. The CDR3 spells CASTGSSGGRGAGANVLTF. Written as DNA, the CDR3 is TGTGCCAGCACGGGGTCTAGCGGGGGCCGGGGGGCTGGGGCCAACGTCCTGACTTTC.

The chain links TRBV6-1 to TRBJ2-2; D remains unclear. The CDR3 runs 16 residues. Per the germline V gene, CDR1 is MNHNS and CDR2 is SASEGT. Trimming removed 8 bases from V and 3 bases from J, with 19 bases in between. CDR3 loop: CASGGSSFRDTGELFF. The DNA for the CDR3 is TGTGCCAGCGGTGGTAGCTCTTTCCGAGACACCGGGGAGCTGTTTTTT.

The chain carries TRBV5-6 and TRBJ1-1; D perhaps matches TRBD1 (5 bases). The CDR3 loop spans 15 amino acids. CDR1 and CDR2 (germline): SGHDT, YYEEEE. The germline V and J ends were trimmed by 1 base and 4 bases, with 14 bases remaining between them. Here the CDR3 DNA reads TGTGCCAGCAGCTTGAGGGGCCTAAGGGGCACTGAAGCTTTCTTT. It codes for CASSLRGLRGTEAFF.

The chain employs TRBV7-8 and TRBJ1-6; weak D call: TRBD1 (5 bases). This CDR3 comprises 14 residues. Germline CDR1 reads SGHVS; CDR2 reads FQNEAQ. Trimming removed 5 bases at V and 7 bases at J, with 12 bases between. DNA for the CDR3: TGTGCCAGCAGCCCACAGGCGTTCAATTCACCCCTCCACTTT. This gives the protein CASSPQAFNSPLHF.

The chain is built from TRBV6-1 and TRBJ2-7; possible D gene TRBD2, 5 bases. The V end was cut by 1 base, the J end by 6 bases, with 16 bases between. Germline V CDR1 and CDR2: MNHNS, SASEGT. The CDR3 contains 15 residues. CDR3 sequence reads: CASSEGSARHAEQYF. The CDR3, as DNA: TGTGCCAGCAGTGAAGGTAGCGCCCGACATGCCGAGCAGTACTTC.

The V gene is TRBV3-1 (or the pseudogene TRBV3-2), the J gene TRBJ1-3; D is unresolved. Germline CDR1 and CDR2: LGHDT and YNNKEL (reference sequence). V lost 4 bases, J lost 4 bases, and 8 bases lay in between. This CDR3 is 13 amino acids long. The chain's CDR3 is CASSPLPGNTIYF. For the CDR3, the DNA is TGTGCCAGCAGCCCCCTTCCCGGAAACACCATATATTTT.

This clone appeared a few times. The chain combines TRBV12-3 or TRBV12-4 with TRBJ2-6; no definite D call. This CDR3 is 12 amino acids long. V lost 6 bases, J lost 1 base, and 1 base lay in between. CDR3 sequence: CASRSGANVLTF. Written as DNA, the CDR3 is TGTGCCAGCAGATCTGGGGCCAACGTCCTGACTTTC.

V gene TRBV27 combines with J gene TRBJ2-7; 8 positions agree with TRBD2. V was pared by 8 bases and J by 0 bases, with 12 bases of the junction left unmatched. The CDR3 has 16 amino acids. The germline V gene encodes CDR1 MNHEY and CDR2 SMNVEV (reference sequence). The CDR3 region is CASAGLAGGSSYEQYF. CDR3 coding DNA: TGTGCCAGCGCCGGCCTCGCGGGGGGAAGCTCCTACGAGCAGTACTTC.

This sequence joins TRBV6-5 and TRBJ2-7; 10 bases match TRBD1. The germline CDR1 and CDR2 sequences are MNHEY and SVGAGI. The V gene end was trimmed by 4 bases and the J gene end by 3 bases; junction bases not matched to a gene: 6. The CDR3 loop spans 15 amino acids. The CDR3 spells CASSSTGTGVYEQYF. In nucleotides, the CDR3 is TGTGCCAGCAGTTCCACCGGGACAGGGGTCTACGAGCAGTACTTC.

The J gene is TRBJ2-5, the V gene TRBV2, with D possibly being TRBD1 (6 bases). Per germline, CDR1 SNHLY and CDR2 FYNNEI. Trimming took 1 base from V and 3 from J, leaving 6 bases between them. This CDR3 comprises 13 residues. The CDR3, as DNA: TGTGCCAGCAGTGAAGGGACAGAAGAGACCCAGTACTTC. Encoded protein: CASSEGTEETQYF.

This rearrangement joins TRBV30 to TRBJ1-2; D is perhaps TRBD1 (6 bases). V lost 5 bases to trimming and J lost 7 bases, with 17 bases between them. The CDR3 runs 13 residues. The germline gives CDR1 GTSNPN, CDR2 SVGIG (reference sequence). This chain's CDR3 is CAWGRGQSSGYTF. The CDR3 DNA sequence: TGTGCCTGGGGCAGGGGCCAATCCTCTGGCTACACCTTC.

V gene TRBV6-5 combines with J gene TRBJ1-1, with TRBD1 identical over 10 bases. The CDR3 totals 16 residues. Germline loops: CDR1 MNHEY, CDR2 SVGAGI. V trimming: 1 base; J trimming: 6 bases; junction bases outside the gene matches: 8. The CDR3 is CASSYYGTGEKAEAFF. The DNA for the CDR3 is TGTGCCAGCAGTTACTATGGGACAGGGGAGAAAGCTGAAGCTTTCTTT.

The genes are TRBV18 and TRBJ2-7, with a weak D call TRBD1 (5 bases). This CDR3 comprises 14 residues. The V gene's germline CDR1 is KGHSH and CDR2 LQKENI. V was trimmed by 2 bases and J by 1 base, leaving 9 bases between them. The CDR3 protein is CASSPRTPSYEQYF. DNA for the CDR3: TGTGCCAGCTCACCAAGGACACCTTCCTACGAGCAGTACTTC. The variable domain in full, completed from reference TRBV18 and TRBJ2-7, reads NAGVMQNPRHLVRRRGQEARLRCSPMKGHSHVYWYRQLPEEGLKFMVYLQKENIIDESGMPKERFSAEFPKEGPSILRIQQVVRGDSAAYFCASSPRTPSYEQYFGPGTRLTVT.

This clone was found once. The CDR3 loop is CAISEVPGLAGTDTQYF. DNA for the CDR3: TGTGCCATCAGTGAGGTACCGGGACTAGCGGGTACAGATACGCAGTATTTT. The chain has TRBV10-3 and TRBJ2-3; 12 bases are shared with TRBD2. V shed 2 bases, J shed 3 bases, and the junction held 6 bases outside the gene matches. The CDR3 covers 17 residues. Germline V gene sequence: CDR1 ENHRY, CDR2 SYGVKD.